This is a list of T cell receptor beta chains from one sample in a study of blood T cells in healthy people across ages. TCRdb reprocessed the 5' RACE reads via MiXCR and lists one record per CDR3 protein. This table has 800,000 to 900,000 distinct CDR3 sequences, under 80% appearing once. Sequenced sample: blood. The source is a man aged 25 to 40 in good health. The CDR3 runs from the conserved cysteine through the conserved F or W. D genes are given only for firm matches. Where a row states a size, it is once, few, many or the class of an expanded clone; other rows omit it.

>TRBD2|TRBV6-8|TRBJ2-3|-
CASSSEREDQLYHTDTQYF
TGTGCCAGCAGTTCGGAGCGGGAGGACCAACTCTACCACACAGATACGCAGTATTTT
>TRBD1|TRBV28|TRBJ2-1|-
CASSLLTGTGFEQFF
TGTGCCAGCAGTTTATTAACCGGGACAGGGTTTGAGCAGTTCTTC
>TRBD1|TRBV29-1|TRBJ1-2|few
CSVEKPDRPNYGYTF
TGCAGCGTTGAGAAACCGGACAGGCCGAACTATGGCTACACCTTC
>TRBD2|TRBV2|TRBJ2-1|-
CASSARGSGSSYNEQFF
TGTGCCAGCAGTGCCCGGGGTAGCGGGAGCTCCTACAATGAGCAGTTCTTC
>-|TRBV25-1|TRBJ2-1|-
CASSMLTGRYNEQFF
TGTGCCAGCAGTATGCTAACAGGGCGATACAATGAGCAGTTCTTC
>-|TRBV3-1|TRBJ2-7|-
CASSQRGVYEQYF
TGTGCCAGCAGCCAAAGGGGGGTCTACGAGCAGTACTTC
>-|TRBV24-1|TRBJ2-5|-
CATSDVGIPETQYF
TGTGCCACCAGTGATGTGGGAATCCCTGAGACCCAGTACTTC
>TRBD1|TRBV25-1|TRBJ1-2|-
CASSKTGGSGDGYGYTF
TGTGCCAGCAGTAAAACAGGGGGCTCCGGCGACGGCTATGGCTACACCTTC
>-|TRBV12-3/TRBV12-4|TRBJ2-2|-
CASTGSRTGELFF
TGTGCCAGCACAGGGTCAAGGACCGGGGAGCTGTTTTTT
>-|TRBV9|TRBJ2-7|-
CASSRLGASYEQYF
TGTGCCAGCAGCCGCCTCGGGGCCTCCTACGAGCAGTACTTC
>-|TRBV27|TRBJ2-4|-
CASSFRAGNIQYF
TGTGCCAGCAGTTTTCGTGCAGGGAACATTCAGTACTTC
>-|TRBV28|TRBJ2-7|-
CASSSPLFSYEQYF
TGTGCCAGCAGCTCTCCACTGTTTTCCTACGAGCAGTACTTC
>-|TRBV9|TRBJ2-6|-
CASSVVWGSLSGANVLTF
TGTGCCAGCAGCGTAGTTTGGGGGAGCCTCTCTGGGGCCAACGTCCTGACTTTC
>-|TRBV9|TRBJ1-6|once
CASSAHGSRSPLHF
TGTGCCAGCAGCGCCCACGGTTCTCGGTCACCCCTCCACTTT
>-|TRBV6-5|TRBJ2-3|-
CASSPKAGTQYF
TGTGCCAGCAGCCCTAAAGCAGGGACGCAGTATTTT
>-|TRBV7-2|TRBJ1-2|-
CASSSSAGVNYGYTF
TGTGCCAGCAGCTCTAGTGCCGGGGTTAACTATGGCTACACCTTC
>-|TRBV20-1|TRBJ2-2|-
CSAGRTGTSNTGELFF
TGCAGTGCAGGGAGAACCGGGACTTCGAACACCGGGGAGCTGTTTTTT
>-|TRBV15|TRBJ2-7|-
CATSSPEESYEQYF
TGTGCCACCAGCAGCCCAGAGGAGTCCTACGAGCAGTACTTC
>-|TRBV4-3|TRBJ1-4|-
CASSQEGAPEKLFF
TGCGCCAGCAGCCAAGAGGGAGCCCCGGAAAAACTGTTTTTT
>-|TRBV27|TRBJ1-5|-
CASSLGVMDQPQHF
TGTGCCAGCAGTTTAGGGGTAATGGATCAGCCCCAGCATTTT
>TRBD2|TRBV12-3/TRBV12-4|TRBJ2-1|-
CASSPQRGDYNEQFF
TGTGCCAGCAGTCCGCAGCGGGGGGACTACAATGAGCAGTTCTTC
>-|TRBV3-1|TRBJ2-4|-
CASSRAFKNIQYF
TGTGCCAGCAGCCGGGCTTTCAAAAACATTCAGTACTTC
>-|TRBV20-1|TRBJ2-7|-
CSARDVGPSGLYEQYF
TGCAGTGCTAGAGATGTGGGGCCTTCGGGCCTTTACGAGCAGTACTTC
>TRBD1|TRBV3-1|TRBJ2-7|-
CASSQYARQGRYEQYF
TGTGCCAGCAGCCAATACGCCCGACAGGGGAGGTACGAGCAGTACTTC
>-|TRBV3-1|TRBJ2-7|-
CASSQDPSGADWNYEQYF
TGTGCCAGCAGCCAAGATCCGAGCGGCGCCGACTGGAACTACGAGCAGTACTTC
>TRBD2|TRBV5-5|TRBJ2-7|-
CASTGGTPYEQYF
TGTGCCAGCACCGGGGGGACCCCCTACGAGCAGTACTTC
>-|TRBV15|TRBJ1-2|-
CATSRASGYYGYTF
TGTGCCACCAGCAGGGCTTCAGGCTACTATGGCTACACCTTC
>TRBD1|TRBV29-1|TRBJ2-3|many
CSVEDLGGGTDTQYF
TGCAGCGTTGAAGATTTAGGGGGCGGTACAGATACGCAGTATTTT
>-|TRBV27|TRBJ2-7|few
CASSLRAASYEQYF
TGTGCCAGCAGTCTCCGGGCAGCCTCCTACGAGCAGTACTTC
>TRBD1|TRBV28|TRBJ2-1|few
CASSLLGQGAGEQFF
TGTGCCAGCAGTTTACTGGGACAGGGGGCAGGAGAGCAGTTCTTC
>-|TRBV27|TRBJ2-7|-
CASSSDPGRYEQYF
TGTGCCAGCAGTTCAGACCCGGGACGCTACGAGCAGTACTTC
>-|TRBV5-1|TRBJ2-3|few
CASSFTTSTDTQYF
TGCGCCAGCAGCTTTACGACTAGCACAGATACGCAGTATTTT
>-|TRBV28|TRBJ2-7|many
CASSSSRGNEQYF
TGTGCCAGCAGTTCCTCCAGGGGCAACGAGCAGTACTTC
>TRBD1|TRBV2|TRBJ1-4|-
CASILGTGVEKLFF
TGTGCCAGCATCTTAGGGACAGGGGTTGAAAAACTGTTTTTT
>-|TRBV7-9|TRBJ1-2|-
CASSVAGGNGYTF
TGTGCCAGCAGCGTAGCGGGGGGGAATGGCTACACCTTC
>-|TRBV5-8|TRBJ2-6|once
CASSFREAGANVLTF
TGTGCCAGCAGCTTCAGGGAGGCTGGGGCCAACGTCCTGACTTTC
>-|TRBV5-1|TRBJ2-5|-
CASSSPRGAETQYF
TGCGCCAGCAGCTCCCCTCGGGGGGCCGAGACCCAGTACTTC
>TRBD1|TRBV4-3|TRBJ1-4|few
CASSPGQGEGEKLFF
TGCGCCAGCAGCCCGGGACAGGGTGAAGGGGAAAAACTGTTTTTT
>-|TRBV30|TRBJ2-5|-
CAWSVPPRRETQYF
TGTGCCTGGAGTGTACCCCCGAGACGGGAGACCCAGTACTTC
>-|TRBV28|TRBJ1-5|-
CASSLGTSRGYQPQHF
TGTGCCAGCAGTCTCGGGACATCCCGAGGCTATCAGCCCCAGCATTTT
>-|TRBV7-2|TRBJ2-3|-
CATGWRDGTGTQYF
TGTGCCACTGGCTGGAGGGATGGCACAGGTACGCAGTATTTT
>-|TRBV7-9|TRBJ2-7|once
CASSLTEMKQYF
TGTGCCAGCAGTCTAACAGAGATGAAGCAGTACTTC
>-|TRBV4-3|TRBJ1-6|-
CASSQVGGLDNSPLHF
TGCGCCAGCAGCCAAGTCGGGGGCCTAGATAATTCACCCCTCCACTTT
>TRBD2|TRBV10-3|TRBJ2-6|few
CAISDFTGGLSGANVLTF
TGTGCCATCAGTGACTTTACGGGGGGATTATCTGGGGCCAACGTCCTGACTTTC
>-|TRBV28|TRBJ2-7|few
CASSPYGGGEYEQYF
TGTGCCAGCAGTCCTTATGGGGGTGGGGAATACGAGCAGTACTTC
>-|TRBV7-3|TRBJ2-4|-
CASSPSRFSIQYF
TGTGCCAGCAGCCCCTCTAGGTTCAGCATTCAGTACTTC
>-|TRBV4-3|TRBJ2-2|-
CASSLSFSYWGELFF
TGCGCCAGCAGCCTCTCCTTCAGTTATTGGGGGGAGCTGTTTTTT
>-|TRBV12-3/TRBV12-4|TRBJ1-2|-
CATWGVGDYGHTF
TGTGCCACGTGGGGGGTAGGGGATTATGGCCACACCTTC
>-|TRBV20-1|TRBJ2-7|few
CSARDRSNEQYF
TGCAGTGCTAGAGATCGGTCAAACGAGCAGTACTTC
>TRBD2|TRBV12-3/TRBV12-4|TRBJ2-7|once
CASSLFRSGGGYEQYF
TGTGCCAGCAGTTTATTCAGGAGCGGGGGGGGGTACGAGCAGTACTTC
>-|TRBV11-2|TRBJ2-7|-
CASSFGSAYNEQYF
TGTGCCAGCAGCTTCGGATCCGCGTACAACGAGCAGTACTTC
>-|TRBV15|TRBJ2-5|-
CATSRGGALETQYF
TGTGCCACCAGCAGAGGGGGGGCCTTAGAGACCCAGTACTTC
>-|TRBV29-1|TRBJ1-2|-
CSVELTALYGYTF
TGCAGCGTTGAGTTAACAGCGCTCTATGGCTACACCTTC
>-|TRBV25-1|TRBJ2-7|many
CASSDLYEQYF
TGTGCCAGCAGTGACCTTTACGAGCAGTACTTC
>-|TRBV6-6|TRBJ2-5|-
CASSYSMVGETQYF
TGTGCCAGCAGTTACTCGATGGTGGGGGAGACCCAGTACTTC